Following are 18 T cell receptor beta chains from one sample sequenced in a study of liver allograft versus peripheral blood T cells. Study-level information: Hepatic allograft T cell receptor repertoires were evaluated relative to those present in recipients' peripheral blood.

TCRdb independently ran MiXCR on the reads; one entry per CDR3 protein. The profile covers 9,000 or so distinct CDR3 sequences, with roughly a quarter appearing a single time and about 8.5% taken by the ten largest. These receptors all stem from a human patient who had a liver transplant. Part of the T cell pool may stem from the graft donor.

The CDR3 DNA is TGTGCCAGCAGCTTGGGTCTAGGTCTAAGCAATCAGCCCCAGCATTTT. Translated, it gives CASSLGLGLSNQPQHF. J is TRBJ1-5 and V is TRBV5-5; D remains unclear. CDR1 is SGHKS and CDR2 is YYEKEE in the germline V gene (reference sequence). The CDR3 sequence is 16 residues long. Trimming pared 0 bases from V and 1 base from J, leaving 11 bases between.

In the case of this clonotype: Likely a read error: the CDR3 ends without its conserved phenylalanine or tryptophan. Because the CDR3's place on the DNA is in doubt, the DNA is left out and the CDR3 is given as listed by TCRdb. J is TRBJ2-6 and V is TRBV6-5; TRBD1, the table's D call, was not compared with the DNA. Termini included, the CDR3 measures 8 amino acids. From germline, CDR1 is MNHEY and CDR2 SVGAGI. The CDR3 here is CASSYSRT.

With regard to this clonotype: With a much larger clone just one base away, this may be a read error. The gene calls are TRBV6-5 and TRBJ1-6, with TRBD1 matching over 8 bases. This CDR3 spans 16 amino acids. V trimming: 2 bases; J trimming: 7 bases; junction bases outside the gene matches: 7. Per germline, CDR1 MNHEY and CDR2 SVGAGI. CDR3 protein: CASSYPRGRGNSPLHF. The CDR3 DNA follows: TGTGCCAGCAGTTACCCCAGGGGGCGGGGAAATTCACCCCTCCACTTT.

By sample fraction, this clonotype is medium-sized. The chain joins TRBV29-1 to TRBJ1-5, with TRBD1 as a possible D gene (5 bases). Deletions cut 4 bases from V and 3 bases from J, with 10 bases between. The CDR3 is made up of 13 amino acids. Germline V gene data show CDR1 as SQVTM and CDR2 as ANQGSEA. In nucleotides, the CDR3 is TGCAGCGTTGGCCCAGGGTCCAATCAGCCCCAGCATTTT. Its translation is CSVGPGSNQPQHF.

The chain employs TRBV6-2 or TRBV6-3 and TRBJ1-1; maybe TRBD1 (5 bases). V lost 5 bases to trimming and J lost 8 bases, with 12 bases between them. CDR3 length: 12 amino acids. CDR1 is MNHEY and CDR2 is SVGEGT in the germline V gene. CDR3 DNA: TGTGCCAGCAGTCGGAACTGGGGCGAAGCTTTCTTT. Residues: CASSRNWGEAFF.

Worth noting for this clonotype: A much larger clone sits a single nucleotide away, making a read error possible. The J gene is TRBJ2-7, the V gene TRBV10-3; TRBD2 matches 13 bases. The CDR3 has 15 amino acids. Germline CDR1 is ENHRY and CDR2 is SYGVKD. J gave up 5 bases and V 7 bases, and 8 bases lay outside the gene matches. The CDR3 coding sequence is TGTGCCATCACCCACGGGACTAGCGGGATGGACGAGCAGTACTTC. It translates to CAITHGTSGMDEQYF.

The V and J genes are TRBV30 and TRBJ2-6; 9 bases map to TRBD1. The CDR3 is 13 residues long. The germline V gene encodes CDR1 GTSNPN and CDR2 SVGIG (reference sequence). With V trimmed by 3 bases and J by 12 bases, 6 bases remained unmatched. CDR3 sequence (DNA): TGTGCCTGGAGGGGGGACAGGGCCGGCGTCCTGACTTTC. Its translation: CAWRGDRAGVLTF.

The chain joins TRBV7-9 to TRBJ2-6, with a tentative D call TRBD2 (6 bases). Per the germline V gene, CDR1 is SEHNR and CDR2 is FQNEAQ (reference sequence). V lost 5 bases to trimming and J lost 4 bases, with 15 bases between them. The CDR3 loop spans 16 amino acids. CDR3 in DNA: TGTGCCAGCAGCCAGGTGGCGGGGTCCGGGGCCAACGTCCTGACTTTC. It is translated as CASSQVAGSGANVLTF.

This clonotype was seen a few times. The chain joins TRBV13 to TRBJ2-2; D could derive from TRBD1 or TRBD2 (5 bases each). Germline assignment: CDR1 PRHDT and CDR2 FYEKMQ (reference sequence). There are 15 residues in the CDR3. V dropped 5 bases and J dropped 4 bases, with 14 bases sitting between them. In nucleotides, the CDR3 is TGTGCCAGCAGCCTTCAGGGACGCGGCACCGGGGAGCTGTTTTTT. Translated: CASSLQGRGTGELFF.

The CDR3 bases are TGTGCCACCAGTGATACCGGGACAGGGCTCAACGAGCAGTACTTC. Translating gives CATSDTGTGLNEQYF. J is TRBJ2-7 and V is TRBV24-1; 9 nucleotides match TRBD1. CDR3 size: 15 residues. The V gene end was trimmed by 3 bases and the J gene end by 5 bases; junction bases not matched to a gene: 7. CDR1 is KGHDR, CDR2 SFDVKD, per germline.

This clonotype has a handful of counts. The chain recombines TRBV20-1 with TRBJ1-1; TRBD1 matches at 7 bases. Germline V gene data show CDR1 as DFQATT and CDR2 as SNEGSKA (reference sequence). Trimming removed 0 bases from V and 0 bases from J; junction bases left unmatched: 4. The CDR3 has 15 residues. The chain's CDR3 is CSARDQQGVNTEAFF. The CDR3, as DNA: TGCAGTGCTAGAGATCAGCAGGGGGTGAACACTGAAGCTTTCTTT.

This clonotype rates as medium-sized. V is TRBV29-1 and J is TRBJ2-3; D not certain. This CDR3 spans 13 amino acids. CDR1 is SQVTM, CDR2 ANQGSEA, per germline. Trimming removed 5 bases at V and 0 bases at J, with 9 bases between. For the CDR3, the DNA is TGCAGCGTTAGGCCAACTAGCACAGATACGCAGTATTTT. It yields the protein CSVRPTSTDTQYF.

The chain is built from TRBV6-2 or TRBV6-3 and TRBJ1-2; D unresolved. V lost 6 bases and J lost 5, with 10 bases in between. Germline V lookup: CDR1 MNHEY, CDR2 SVGEGT. This CDR3 spans 12 amino acids. CDR3 in amino acids: CASRRTEYGYTF. CDR3 nucleotide sequence: TGTGCCAGCAGGCGGACTGAATATGGCTACACCTTC.

Within the sample, this clonotype is medium-sized. The V call is TRBV6-5, the J call TRBJ1-5; TRBD1 is a possible D gene (6 bases). CDR1 and CDR2 (germline): MNHEY, SVGAGI. Trimming pared 5 bases from V and 4 bases from J, leaving 15 bases between. The CDR3 consists of 15 residues. The CDR3 DNA is TGTGCCAGCAGTCAGGCGGGACAACCTAATCAGCCCCAGCATTTT. Translation: CASSQAGQPNQPQHF.

This chain links TRBV20-1 with TRBJ2-1; the D is unclear. V was clipped by 5 bases and J by 2 bases, with 13 bases between them. Germline lookup yields CDR1 DFQATT and CDR2 SNEGSKA (reference sequence). This CDR3 comprises 14 residues. This CDR3 is CSAPPYPTYNEQFF. CDR3 sequence (DNA): TGCAGTGCTCCGCCCTACCCCACCTACAATGAGCAGTTCTTC.

V and J are TRBV24-1 and TRBJ1-4, with 10 bases aligning to TRBD1. This CDR3 comprises 17 residues. The trim removed 3 bases at V and 10 bases at J, leaving 13 bases unmatched. Germline loops: CDR1 KGHDR, CDR2 SFDVKD. The CDR3 coding sequence is TGTGCCACCAGTGATCGGGACAGGGGAGAACGTGGGGCAAAACTGTTTTTT. Translated: CATSDRDRGERGAKLFF.

This clonotype came up a few times. The chain has TRBV6-6 and TRBJ1-2; no definite D call. The CDR3 contains 13 residues. V was cut by 5 bases and J by 3 bases, with 10 bases left in between. CDR1 and CDR2 from the germline V gene are MNHNY and SVGAGI (reference sequence). The CDR3 nucleotides read TGTGCCAGCAGTATTGTCCAAGACTATGGCTACACCTTC. Translated, it gives CASSIVQDYGYTF.

This clonotype has a handful of counts. V gene TRBV10-3 combines with J gene TRBJ1-5; D may be TRBD1 (5 bases). CDR1 ENHRY and CDR2 SYGVKD come from the germline V gene. The germline V and J ends were trimmed by 10 bases and 2 bases, with 18 bases remaining between them. CDR3 length: 15 residues. The CDR3 reads CASSYRREGNQPQHF. CDR3 bases: TGTGCCAGCAGCTACAGGCGAGAAGGCAATCAGCCCCAGCATTTT.